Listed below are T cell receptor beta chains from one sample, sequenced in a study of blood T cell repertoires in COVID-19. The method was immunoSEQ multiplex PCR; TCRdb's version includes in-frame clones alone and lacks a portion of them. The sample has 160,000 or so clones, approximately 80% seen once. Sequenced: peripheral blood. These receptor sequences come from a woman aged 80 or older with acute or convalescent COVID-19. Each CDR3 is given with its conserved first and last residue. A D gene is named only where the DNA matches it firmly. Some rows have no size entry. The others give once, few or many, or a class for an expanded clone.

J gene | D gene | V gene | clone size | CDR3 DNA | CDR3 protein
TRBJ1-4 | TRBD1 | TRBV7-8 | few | TGTGCCAGCAGCTTAGGAGGGGGCGCAGGAAAACTGTTTTTT | CASSLGGGAGKLFF
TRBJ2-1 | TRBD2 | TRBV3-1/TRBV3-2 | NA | TGTGCCAGCAGCCAATCACCTGGGAGGGGTGAGCAGTTCTTC | CASSQSPGRGEQFF
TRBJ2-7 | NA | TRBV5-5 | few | TGTGCCAGCAGCTTGTCAGTAAATATACGCGAGCAGTACTTC | CASSLSVNIREQYF
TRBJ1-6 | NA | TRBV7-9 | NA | TGTGCCAGCAGCCTAGATCGTGTCAGGGGATCGCCCTATAATTCACCCCTCCACTTT | CASSLDRVRGSPYNSPLHF
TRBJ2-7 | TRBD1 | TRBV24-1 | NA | TGTGCCACCGCCCCCGGGACAGGTGCCTCCTACGAGCAGTACTTC | CATAPGTGASYEQYF
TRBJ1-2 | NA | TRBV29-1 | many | TGCAGCGTTGCCGGAGCCCTCTATGGCTACACCTTC | CSVAGALYGYTF
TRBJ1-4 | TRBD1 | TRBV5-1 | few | TGCGCCAGCCGCCTCACAGGGGGCTCTGAAAAACTGTTTTTT | CASRLTGGSEKLFF
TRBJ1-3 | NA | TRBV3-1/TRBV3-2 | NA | TGTGCCAGCAGCCCGACCCCGCCTAGCTCTGGAAACACCATATATTTT | CASSPTPPSSGNTIYF
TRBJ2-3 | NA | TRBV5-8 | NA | TGTGCCAGCAGCTTTAGCCGGGGTTACTCAGATACGCAGTATTTT | CASSFSRGYSDTQYF
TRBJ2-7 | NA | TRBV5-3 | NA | TGTGCCAGAAGTTTTTCGTTTCAGCGAGACTCCTACGAGCAGTACTTC | CARSFSFQRDSYEQYF
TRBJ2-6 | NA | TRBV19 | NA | TGTGCCAGTAGTTCCGGGGCTGGGGCCAACGTCCTGACTTTC | CASSSGAGANVLTF
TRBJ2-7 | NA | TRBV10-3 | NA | TGTGCCATCAGTGGGGGGGGCGCCTACGAGCAGTACTTC | CAISGGGAYEQYF
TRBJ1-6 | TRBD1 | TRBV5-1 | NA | TGCGCCAGCAGCTCGACAGGGGCTTTGGGATCACCCCTCCACTTT | CASSSTGALGSPLHF
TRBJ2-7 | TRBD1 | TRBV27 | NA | TGTGCCAGCAGTTTATCAGGGACAGGGTGGTACGAGCAGTACTTC | CASSLSGTGWYEQYF
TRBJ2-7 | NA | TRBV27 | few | TGTGCCAGCAGCCCCTTTATCTCCATGAGCGGCTCCTACGAGCAGTACTTC | CASSPFISMSGSYEQYF
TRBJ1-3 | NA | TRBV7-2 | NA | TGTGCCAGCAGCTTAACGAGGGGAAACACCATATATTTT | CASSLTRGNTIYF
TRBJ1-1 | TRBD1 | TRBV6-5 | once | TGTGCCAGCAGTTGGGGACAGGGGGCTAGGGGCACTGAAGCTTTCTTT | CASSWGQGARGTEAFF
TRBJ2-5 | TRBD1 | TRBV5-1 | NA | TGCGCCAGCAGCTTGGCCACAGGGGCCGGAGGAGAGACCCAGTACTTC | CASSLATGAGGETQYF
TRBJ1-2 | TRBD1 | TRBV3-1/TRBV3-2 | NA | TGTGCCAGCAGCCAAGCATTCTCACAGGGGCGACACACCTTC | CASSQAFSQGRHTF
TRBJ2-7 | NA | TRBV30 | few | TGTGCCTGGAGTACGGGCTACGAGCAGTACTTC | CAWSTGYEQYF
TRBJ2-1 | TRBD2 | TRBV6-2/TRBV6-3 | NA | TGTGCCAGCACCCCCGGGACTAGCGGGAGGGGCAATGAGCAGTTCTTC | CASTPGTSGRGNEQFF
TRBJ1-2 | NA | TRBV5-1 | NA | TGCGCCAGCAGCTCCGGATCACAGGGACCGTCCGGCTATGGCTACACCTTC | CASSSGSQGPSGYGYTF
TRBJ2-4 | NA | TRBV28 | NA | TGTGCCAGCAGTCCCAATAGAGGGATATTAGCCAAAAACATTCAGTACTTC | CASSPNRGILAKNIQYF
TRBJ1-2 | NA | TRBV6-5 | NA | TGTGCCAGCAGTTTCCGAGCAGGGGACTATGGCTACACCTTC | CASSFRAGDYGYTF
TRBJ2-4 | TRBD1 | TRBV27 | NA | TGTGCCAGCAGTTGGGCAGGGGGTGCGTCGGACATTCAGTACTTC | CASSWAGGASDIQYF
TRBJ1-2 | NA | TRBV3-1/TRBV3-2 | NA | TGTGCCAGCAGCCAGCCAGTGGAGGGATTCTATGGCTACACCTTC | CASSQPVEGFYGYTF
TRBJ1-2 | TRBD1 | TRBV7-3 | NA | TGTGCCAGCAGCTTCCCGGGACAGGGAAGAGGAGATGGCTACACCTTC | CASSFPGQGRGDGYTF
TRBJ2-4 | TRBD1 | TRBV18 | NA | TGTGCCAGCTCCCGACAGGGTTTGGACATTCAGTACTTC | CASSRQGLDIQYF
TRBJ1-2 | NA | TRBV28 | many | TGTGCCAGCAGTTCGCCGGGACACCAAGGCTACACCTTC | CASSSPGHQGYTF
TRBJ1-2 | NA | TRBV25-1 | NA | TGTGCCAGCAGTGATCAGGGAGCGGGTGGCTACACCTTC | CASSDQGAGGYTF